The next 22 T cell receptor beta chains were all read from a single sample in a study of beta chain features in type 1 diabetes. Study observations and caveats: For Type 1 diabetes patients, all four CD4+ subsets carried TCRB CDR3s that were moderately but significantly shorter.

Expressed TCRB transcripts got sequenced, as all isolated RNA was reverse transcribed. Here immunoSEQ multiplex PCR was the method, and the copy in TCRdb shows in-frame clones only, minus some. Here the sample spans around 140,000 clones, 9% being singletons. Their antigens are not known. Input material: central memory CD4+ T cells from blood. The receptor source for this set is a man aged 30-40 years with type 1 diabetes.

This clone was picked up a small number of times. The chain joins TRBV29-1 to TRBJ2-2, with TRBD2 as a possible D gene (5 bases). This CDR3 comprises 15 residues. The V gene lost 1 base and the J gene lost 0 bases, with 9 bases spanning the gap. In germline, CDR1 is SQVTM, CDR2 ANQGSEA. The CDR3 region has the DNA TGCAGCGTTGAAGTATACGGGACGAACACCGGGGAGCTGTTTTTT. Translating gives CSVEVYGTNTGELFF.

The rearrangement links TRBV7-9 to TRBJ1-1; possibly TRBD1 for D (6 bases). V gave up 4 bases and J gave up 12 bases, with 12 bases separating them. CDR3 length: 11 amino acids. Germline values: CDR1 SEHNR, CDR2 FQNEAQ (reference sequence). This chain's CDR3 is CASSSYRETFF. Written as DNA, the CDR3 is TGTGCCAGCAGCTCCTACAGGGAAACTTTCTTT.

This clone appeared a few times. The DNA is left out, because the CDR3 cannot be placed on it with certainty; the CDR3 is given as TCRdb lists it. J is TRBJ1-3 and V is TRBV6-5; TRBD1 was called by the table and not checked on the DNA. Germline values: CDR1 MNHEY, CDR2 SVGAGI. From its first to its last residue, the CDR3 has 13 amino acids. The CDR3 sequence: CASSSSTGNTIYF.

This rearrangement joins TRBV18 to TRBJ1-3, with D possibly being TRBD1 (5 bases). V was clipped by 2 bases and J by 0 bases, with 14 bases between them. CDR1 is KGHSH and CDR2 is LQKENI in the germline V gene. The CDR3 runs 17 residues. The CDR3 DNA follows: TGTGCCAGCTCACCAAGCGGGACGGAAGGCTCTGGAAACACCATATATTTT. Translated: CASSPSGTEGSGNTIYF.

V usage is TRBV5-6 and J usage is TRBJ2-7, with D perhaps matching TRBD1 (5 bases). Germline assignment: CDR1 SGHDT and CDR2 YYEEEE. V was trimmed by 3 bases and J by 0 bases, leaving 16 bases between them. The CDR3 sequence is 16 residues long. The CDR3 loop is CASSWGKDTNSYEQYF. The CDR3 region has the DNA TGTGCCAGCAGCTGGGGAAAGGACACCAACTCCTACGAGCAGTACTTC. The full variable domain, completed using reference TRBV5-6 and TRBJ2-7, is DAGVTQSPTHLIKTRGQQVTLRCSPKSGHDTVSWYQQALGQGPQFIFQYYEEEERQRGNFPDRFSGHQFPNYSSELNVNALLLGDSALYLCASSWGKDTNSYEQYFGPGTRLTVT.

The CDR3 region is CASSLSAGTYYGYTF. The CDR3 coding sequence is TGTGCCAGCTCCCTCTCCGCCGGGACATACTATGGCTACACCTTC. J is TRBJ1-2 and V is TRBV18, with D maybe TRBD1 (6 bases). This CDR3 region has 15 residues. Germline V gene lookup returns CDR1 KGHSH and CDR2 LQKENI. Trimming pared 6 bases from V and 3 bases from J, leaving 17 bases between. The entire variable domain, with the rest obtained from reference TRBV18 and TRBJ1-2, is as follows: NAGVMQNPRHLVRRRGQEARLRCSPMKGHSHVYWYRQLPEEGLKFMVYLQKENIIDESGMPKERFSAEFPKEGPSILRIQQVVRGDSAAYFCASSLSAGTYYGYTFGSGTRLTVV.

Worth noting for this clone: The junction shows a germline mismatch at one end, possibly a read error. The chain is built from TRBV7-2 and TRBJ2-5, with a weak D call TRBD1 (6 bases). Germline V gene lookup returns CDR1 SGHTA and CDR2 FQGNSA. The CDR3 spans 13 residues. The DNA for the CDR3 is TGTGCCAGCAGCTTACTTCCTTTGCAGGGGCCACACTTC. Translated: CASSLLPLQGPHF.

This chain uses TRBV5-1 with TRBJ2-7; D might be TRBD1 (5 bases). With 0 bases removed from V and 4 bases from J, the gap between germline ends came to 8 bases. CDR1 is SGHRS, CDR2 YFSETQ, per germline. This CDR3 is 13 amino acids long. The CDR3 coding sequence is TGCGCCAGCAGCTTGGGACAGATATACGAGCAGTACTTC. Its translation: CASSLGQIYEQYF.

The chain joins TRBV6-5 to TRBJ2-5; 8 nucleotides match TRBD1. The germline gives CDR1 MNHEY, CDR2 SVGAGI. CDR3 length: 16 amino acids. The V and J ends lost 2 bases and 2 bases, in that order; junction bases with no gene match: 7. CDR3 in amino acids: CASSYPDRAVQETQYF. CDR3 coding DNA: TGTGCCAGCAGTTACCCGGACAGGGCCGTACAAGAGACCCAGTACTTC.

This sequence joins TRBV5-1 and TRBJ2-5; 8 bases align to TRBD2. The germline V gene encodes CDR1 SGHRS and CDR2 YFSETQ. V shed 4 bases and J 5 bases; nucleotides not matched to a gene: 4. The CDR3 is 13 amino acids. The CDR3 nucleotides are TGCGCCAGCAGCGCTCGGGGGGGGGAGACCCAGTACTTC. It encodes CASSARGGETQYF.

V and J are TRBV11-2 and TRBJ1-6, with D uncertain. The CDR3 totals 12 residues. Germline V gives CDR1 SGHAT, CDR2 FQNNGV. Trimming removed 3 bases at V and 9 bases at J, with 6 bases between. The CDR3, as DNA: TGTGCCAGCAGCTTTAACAGTTCACCCCTCCACTTT. Protein product: CASSFNSSPLHF.

This chain joins TRBV4-3 and TRBJ2-3; TRBD2 matches 8 bases. The CDR3 is made up of 14 amino acids. CDR1 LGHNA and CDR2 YSLEER come from the germline V gene. The trim removed 8 bases at V and 2 bases at J, leaving 6 bases unmatched. The CDR3, as DNA: TGCGCCAGCGGTGGCGGGGGGACCACAGATACGCAGTATTTT. Translating it yields CASGGGGTTDTQYF.

Only a few counts were recorded for this clone. The chain links TRBV5-1 to TRBJ2-7, with a tentative D call TRBD1 (5 bases). Trimming shortened V by 0 bases and J by 3 bases, and 10 bases separated the two germline ends. This CDR3 region has 14 residues. Germline V gene data show CDR1 as SGHRS and CDR2 as YFSETQ. The CDR3 here is CASSLEDNFYEQYF. DNA for the CDR3: TGCGCCAGCAGCTTGGAGGACAACTTCTACGAGCAGTACTTC.

In this sample, this clone turned up many times. The gene calls are TRBV7-3 and TRBJ2-5, with 9 bases aligning to TRBD2. This CDR3 has 15 residues. The junction had 6 bases not matched to a gene; V was cut back by 2 bases and J by 5 bases. Germline lookup yields CDR1 SGHTA and CDR2 FQGTGA. CDR3 loop: CASSLLAGRPETQYF. DNA of the CDR3: TGTGCCAGCAGCTTACTAGCGGGGCGCCCGGAGACCCAGTACTTC. Together with reference TRBV7-3 and TRBJ2-5, the CDR3 gives the full variable domain: GAGVSQTPSNKVTEKGKYVELRCDPISGHTALYWYRQSLGQGPEFLIYFQGTGAADDSGLPNDRFFAVRPEGSVSTLKIQRTERGDSAVYLCASSLLAGRPETQYFGPGTRLLVL.

The sample holds a few counts of this clone. The rearrangement uses TRBV4-1 and TRBJ2-3; 8 bases fit TRBD2. This CDR3 region has 15 residues. V shed 4 bases and J 1 base; nucleotides not matched to a gene: 4. Germline V gene data show CDR1 as MGHRA and CDR2 as YSYEKL. The CDR3 bases are TGCGCCAGCAGCCGAGCGGGGGCAGGCACAGATACGCAGTATTTT. Its translation: CASSRAGAGTDTQYF.

The chain combines TRBV19 with TRBJ1-1; D is unresolved. Germline V lookup: CDR1 LNHDA, CDR2 SQIVND (reference sequence). Trimming removed 4 bases from V and 10 bases from J, with 16 bases in between. CDR3 size: 13 residues. The CDR3 reads CASSTGPSEAAFF. CDR3 DNA sequence: TGTGCCAGTAGTACTGGACCCTCGGAGGCAGCTTTCTTT.

The rearrangement links TRBV7-3 to TRBJ2-2; tentative D call: TRBD2 (6 bases). Germline CDR1 is SGHTA and CDR2 is FQGTGA. The CDR3 runs 16 residues. Trimming stripped 1 base from V and 1 base from J, with 10 bases between. The CDR3 bases are TGTGCCAGCAGCTTAAGTGGCGGGATGAACACCGGGGAGCTGTTTTTT. It specifies CASSLSGGMNTGELFF. The full variable domain, with the rest looked up from reference TRBV7-3 and TRBJ2-2, is GAGVSQTPSNKVTEKGKYVELRCDPISGHTALYWYRQSLGQGPEFLIYFQGTGAADDSGLPNDRFFAVRPEGSVSTLKIQRTERGDSAVYLCASSLSGGMNTGELFFGEGSRLTVL.

The rearrangement uses TRBV18 and TRBJ1-1; 9 bases are a match to TRBD1. CDR1 and CDR2 (germline): KGHSH, LQKENI. V shed 6 bases and J 3 bases; nucleotides not matched to a gene: 8. There are 15 residues in the CDR3. The CDR3 DNA is TGTGCCAGCTCGCCCCGGACAGGGGAGGACACTGAAGCTTTCTTT. The encoded protein is CASSPRTGEDTEAFF. Complete variable domain (other parts from reference TRBV18 and TRBJ1-1): NAGVMQNPRHLVRRRGQEARLRCSPMKGHSHVYWYRQLPEEGLKFMVYLQKENIIDESGMPKERFSAEFPKEGPSILRIQQVVRGDSAAYFCASSPRTGEDTEAFFGQGTRLTVV.

V usage is TRBV30 and J usage is TRBJ2-3; weak D call: TRBD1 (6 bases). This CDR3 comprises 12 residues. Germline assignment: CDR1 GTSNPN and CDR2 SVGIG (reference sequence). Trimming shortened V by 8 bases and J by 4 bases, and 13 bases separated the two germline ends. The CDR3 DNA reads as TGTGCCCTAACACAGGGTGCAGATACGCAGTATTTT. The encoded protein is CALTQGADTQYF.

The chain has TRBV7-6 and TRBJ2-3; 8 bases agree with TRBD2. The CDR3 spans 15 residues. CDR1 is SGHVS and CDR2 is FNYEAQ in the germline V gene. V gave up 2 bases and J gave up 4 bases; unmatched junction bases: 5. CDR3 sequence: CASSLISGGADTQYF. The CDR3 DNA reads TGTGCCAGCAGCTTAATATCCGGGGGGGCAGATACGCAGTATTTT.

The chain couples TRBV19 to TRBJ1-5, with a weak D call TRBD1 (5 bases). Germline CDR1 LNHDA, CDR2 SQIVND (reference sequence). CDR3 length: 14 amino acids. V lost 7 bases and J 7 bases, leaving 17 bases between the germline ends. CDR3 in amino acids: CASTAQGRAQPQHF. The CDR3 nucleotides read TGTGCCAGTACCGCCCAGGGCAGGGCCCAGCCCCAGCATTTT.

This chain connects TRBV27 to TRBJ2-5; 7 positions agree with TRBD1. Germline V CDR1 and CDR2: MNHEY, SMNVEV (reference sequence). V was clipped by 5 bases and J by 6 bases; unmatched bases: 9. CDR3 size: 14 residues. The CDR3 coding sequence is TGTGCCAGCAGTCCCCAGACAGGGTGGCAGACCCAGTACTTC. Protein sequence: CASSPQTGWQTQYF.